Listed here are 13 T cell receptor beta chains from one sample, sequenced in a study of blood T cell repertoires in COVID-19. Only in-frame clones appear in the TCRdb table, and some are missing; sequencing was by immunoSEQ multiplex PCR. The sample lists fewer than 70,000 clones; 88% were seen once. Input material: peripheral blood. These receptors were taken from a human donor in a cohort sampled during active COVID-19.

The rearrangement joins TRBV15 to TRBJ2-6; D unclear. The CDR3 length is 15 residues. V was clipped by 1 base and J by 2 bases, with 6 bases between them. Germline CDR1 reads LNHNV; CDR2 reads YYDKDF (reference sequence). Here the CDR3 reads CATSRGEAGANVLTF. The DNA for the CDR3 is TGTGCCACCAGCAGAGGAGAGGCTGGGGCCAACGTCCTGACTTTC.

J is TRBJ2-1 and V is TRBV19; possible D gene TRBD2, 6 bases. Trimming shortened V by 5 bases and J by 0 bases, and 14 bases separated the two germline ends. This CDR3 has 16 residues. Germline assignment: CDR1 LNHDA and CDR2 SQIVND (reference sequence). CDR3 region: CASSPRRVSSYNEQFF. The CDR3 coding sequence is TGTGCCAGTAGTCCCAGGAGGGTTAGCTCCTACAATGAGCAGTTCTTC.

The chain joins TRBV29-1 to TRBJ1-1, with no clear D. V lost 3 bases and J lost 1, with 9 bases in between. Per germline, CDR1 SQVTM and CDR2 ANQGSEA. There are 13 residues in the CDR3. CDR3 in amino acids: CSVDPRSNTEAFF. The CDR3 nucleotides are TGCAGCGTTGACCCCCGGTCGAACACTGAAGCTTTCTTT.

This clone was counted only a few times. The rearrangement joins TRBV19 to TRBJ2-7; TRBD2 agrees at 14 bases. Germline trimming cut 5 bases from V and 3 bases from J; bases unmatched to any gene: 15. Germline CDR1 reads LNHDA; CDR2 reads SQIVND (reference sequence). The CDR3 is made up of 19 amino acids. The CDR3 region is CASSLRLAGGPTSDYEQYF. In nucleotides, the CDR3 is TGTGCCAGTAGTCTAAGACTAGCGGGGGGGCCCACCTCTGACTACGAGCAGTACTTC. Using reference TRBV19 and TRBJ2-7 for the parts outside the CDR3, the full variable domain is DGGITQSPKYLFRKEGQNVTLSCEQNLNHDAMYWYRQDPGQGLRLIYYSQIVNDFQKGDIAEGYSVSREKKESFPLTVTSAQKNPTAFYLCASSLRLAGGPTSDYEQYFGPGTRLTVT.

This CDR3 is CASSRGTGTREGYTF. CDR3 coding DNA: TGTGCCAGCAGCCGAGGGACAGGCACCAGGGAGGGCTACACCTTC. The rearrangement links TRBV28 to TRBJ1-2; 8 positions agree with TRBD1. The CDR3 runs 15 residues. From germline, CDR1 is MDHEN and CDR2 SYDVKM. After removal of 6 bases from V and 8 bases from J, the junction contained 14 bases not matched to a gene.

The chain recombines TRBV18 with TRBJ2-3; 13 nucleotides agree with TRBD2. Germline-derived CDR1 and CDR2 are KGHSH and LQKENI. V shed 2 bases and J 14 bases; nucleotides not matched to a gene: 16. This CDR3 is built from 17 residues. CDR3 amino acids: CASSPSPGTSGTGGVYF. The CDR3 DNA is TGTGCCAGCTCACCATCGCCCGGGACTAGCGGGACCGGGGGGGTGTATTTT.

The CDR3 loop reads CASSPGQGWEAFF. The CDR3 DNA follows: TGTGCCAGCAGCCCCGGACAGGGTTGGGAAGCTTTCTTT. The V call is TRBV9, the J call TRBJ1-1; TRBD1 aligns across 8 bases. Germline V gene lookup returns CDR1 SGDLS and CDR2 YYNGEE. The CDR3 runs to 13 residues. With V trimmed by 4 bases and J by 8 bases, 7 bases remained unmatched.

The V call is TRBV28, the J call TRBJ1-2; D is undetermined. Trimming left V 6 bases short and J 8 bases short, with 13 bases between. Per the germline V gene, CDR1 is MDHEN and CDR2 is SYDVKM. This CDR3 spans 12 amino acids. The CDR3 loop reads CASSPPEGGYTF. CDR3 coding DNA: TGTGCCAGCAGCCCACCCGAGGGAGGCTACACCTTC.

V is TRBV28 and J is TRBJ1-1, with 7 bases aligning to TRBD1. The germline CDR1 and CDR2 sequences are MDHEN and SYDVKM. V shed 7 bases and J 0 bases; nucleotides not matched to a gene: 8. The CDR3 is 15 amino acids. In DNA, the CDR3 is TGTGCCAGCACCGCCCCGGGACAGATGAACACTGAAGCTTTCTTT. Translation: CASTAPGQMNTEAFF.

This clone has only a few counts. The V gene is TRBV6-5, the J gene TRBJ1-6; 9 bases map to TRBD1. Losses at the gene ends were 5 bases for V and 10 bases for J; bases not matched to a gene: 9. CDR1 is MNHEY and CDR2 is SVGAGI in the germline V gene. This CDR3 region has 15 residues. The CDR3: CASSQLGQGRSPLHF. CDR3 bases: TGTGCCAGCAGTCAGCTGGGACAGGGAAGGTCACCCCTCCACTTT.

The chain couples TRBV7-6 to TRBJ2-2, with D hard to call. Trimming cost V 5 bases and J 1 base, with 5 bases left between them. This CDR3 contains 13 residues. Germline CDR1 and CDR2: SGHVS and FNYEAQ. CDR3 in amino acids: CASSPGNTGELFF. CDR3 DNA: TGTGCCAGCAGCCCAGGGAACACCGGGGAGCTGTTTTTT.

The V and J genes are TRBV7-9 and TRBJ1-4; D perhaps matches TRBD1 (6 bases). Germline V gene sequence: CDR1 SEHNR, CDR2 FQNEAQ (reference sequence). Trimming stripped 4 bases from V and 3 bases from J, with 15 bases between. The CDR3 extends over 16 amino acids. CDR3 loop: CASSSDLRQANEKLFF. Written as DNA, the CDR3 is TGTGCCAGCAGCTCCGATCTGAGACAGGCTAATGAAAAACTGTTTTTT. Filled out from reference TRBV7-9 and TRBJ1-4, the complete variable domain reads DTGVSQNPRHKITKRGQNVTFRCDPISEHNRLYWYRQTLGQGPEFLTYFQNEAQLEKSRLLSDRFSAERPKGSFSTLEIQRTEQGDSAMYLCASSSDLRQANEKLFFGSGTQLSVL.

The J gene is TRBJ1-2, the V gene TRBV3-1 (or the pseudogene TRBV3-2); D might be TRBD1 (6 bases). Germline V gives CDR1 LGHDT, CDR2 YNNKEL (reference sequence). Trimming took 5 bases from V and 3 from J, leaving 16 bases between them. The CDR3 is made up of 15 amino acids. DNA of the CDR3: TGTGCCAGCAGCTCTTCTTCCAGGGGTTACTATGGCTACACCTTC. Its protein is CASSSSSRGYYGYTF.